The clone carrying this T cell receptor (beta chain) has just one count. Its antigen remains unknown. This entry comes from a study of siplizumab effects on memory and regulatory T cells. Germline loops: CDR1 MGHDK, CDR2 SYGVNS. CDR3 size: 15 residues. Trimming took 3 bases from V and 4 from J, leaving 14 bases between them. Points from the study as a whole: Controls showed an average of approximately 28% Treg-derived mappable alloreactive CD4+ clones, while siplizumab showed approximately 69%. Suppressive capability of dividing Tregs from siplizumab cultures went unverified. There appeared to be greater diversity in naive T cells than in memory cells, and naive T cells seemed major contributors to the alloresponse.

Sequenced by immunoSEQ multiplex PCR; TCRdb stores in-frame clones only, minus some. Among some 100,000 clones, 85% to 95% were seen once, and the ten largest hold 1% to 1.5%. The TCR comes from a human donor in good health. Sequenced material: non-Treg CD4+ T cells sorted from blood. The rearrangement links TRBV25-1 to TRBJ2-3; a possible D gene is TRBD2 (6 bases). CDR3 DNA: TGTGCCAGCAGTGAGGCGGGGAGGCGATCAGATACGCAGTATTTT. This sequence encodes CASSEAGRRSDTQYF.